The 5 T cell receptor beta chains in this list originate from one sample, sequenced in a study of blood T cell repertoires in COVID-19 (dated by TCRdb to 2019 to 2021). Library prep was done by the immunoSEQ multiplex PCR assay. TCRdb holds this immuneACCESS table with in-frame rearrangements only. Some clones are missing; in checked studies, unresolved V genes explain under half, and the rest has no known cause. The sample data list about 59,000 clones, and approximately 86% of these were observed just once. Around 18% of the sample is held by the ten biggest clonotypes. The source material was peripheral blood. These receptors came from a woman of 80 years or more with active COVID-19.

The chain joins TRBV29-1 to TRBJ1-5; D might be TRBD1 (5 bases). Germline CDR1 and CDR2: SQVTM and ANQGSEA. The CDR3 covers 13 residues. Deletions cut 4 bases from V and 3 bases from J, with 10 bases between. The chain's CDR3 is CSVGQGNNQPQHF. CDR3 bases: TGCAGCGTTGGGCAGGGAAACAATCAGCCCCAGCATTTT.

The chain employs TRBV7-9 and TRBJ2-1; 7 nucleotides match TRBD2. The CDR3 sequence is 16 residues long. Germline lookup yields CDR1 SEHNR and CDR2 FQNEAQ (reference sequence). Germline trimming cut 1 base from V and 4 bases from J; bases unmatched to any gene: 7. The CDR3 is CASSLVGNSGYNEQFF. The CDR3 DNA reads as TGTGCCAGCAGCTTAGTTGGAAATAGCGGGTACAATGAGCAGTTCTTC.

The chain couples TRBV4-1 to TRBJ2-3; 7 nucleotides agree with TRBD1. This CDR3 is built from 16 residues. The J segment lost 0 bases and the V segment lost 3 bases, leaving 6 bases of the junction unmatched. Germline V gene lookup returns CDR1 MGHRA and CDR2 YSYEKL. The chain's CDR3 is CASSQWGTASTDTQYF. CDR3 DNA sequence: TGCGCCAGCAGCCAGTGGGGGACAGCTAGCACAGATACGCAGTATTTT.

The chain carries TRBV18 and TRBJ2-2, with 7 bases aligning to TRBD1. After removal of 6 bases from V and 0 bases from J, the junction contained 7 bases not matched to a gene. The CDR3 runs to 16 residues. CDR1 and CDR2 (germline): KGHSH, LQKENI. CDR3 protein: CASSSGQPSNTGELFF. As DNA, the CDR3 is TGTGCCAGCTCCTCGGGACAGCCCTCGAACACCGGGGAGCTGTTTTTT.

The chain is built from TRBV2 and TRBJ2-5; D is perhaps TRBD2 (7 bases). Germline CDR1 reads SNHLY; CDR2 reads FYNNEI. V gave up 9 bases and J gave up 4 bases, with 15 bases separating them. This CDR3 has 13 residues. For the CDR3, the DNA is TGTGCCAGTTCCGGACAGCGGGGAGAGACCCAGTACTTC. Translated: CASSGQRGETQYF. Together with reference TRBV2 and TRBJ2-5, the CDR3 gives the full variable domain: EPEVTQTPSHQVTQMGQEVILRCVPISNHLYFYWYRQILGQKVEFLVSFYNNEISEKSEIFDDQFSVERPDGSNFTLKIRSTKLEDSAMYFCASSGQRGETQYFGPGTRLLVL.